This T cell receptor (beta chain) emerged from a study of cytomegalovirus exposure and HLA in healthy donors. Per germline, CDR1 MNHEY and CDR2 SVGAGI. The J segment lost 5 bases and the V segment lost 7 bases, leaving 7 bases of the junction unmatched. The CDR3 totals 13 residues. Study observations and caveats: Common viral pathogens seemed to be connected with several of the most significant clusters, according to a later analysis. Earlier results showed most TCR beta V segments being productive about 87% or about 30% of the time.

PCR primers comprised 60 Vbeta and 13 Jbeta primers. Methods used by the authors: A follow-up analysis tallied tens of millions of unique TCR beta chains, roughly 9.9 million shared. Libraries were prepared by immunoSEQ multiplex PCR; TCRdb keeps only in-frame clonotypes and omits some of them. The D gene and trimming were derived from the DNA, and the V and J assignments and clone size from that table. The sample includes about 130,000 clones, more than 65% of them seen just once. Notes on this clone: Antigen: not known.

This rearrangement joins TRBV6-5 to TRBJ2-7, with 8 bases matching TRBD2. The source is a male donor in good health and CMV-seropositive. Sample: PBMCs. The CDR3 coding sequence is TGTGCCAGCACTTCGCCGGGGGGGAACGAGCAGTACTTC. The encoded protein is CASTSPGGNEQYF.